This T cell receptor (beta chain) was retrieved from a study of blood T cell repertoires in COVID-19. The table lists this clone with a count of one. Sequencing used immunoSEQ multiplex PCR; TCRdb keeps in-frame clones, though not all of them. The sample yields some 120,000 clones, 83% seen once. The CDR3 length is 17 residues. Trimming removed 2 bases at V and 6 bases at J, with 22 bases between. Germline V gene data show CDR1 as GTSNPN and CDR2 as SVGIG (reference sequence). Sequencing used peripheral blood. The source of this sequence is a man older than 75 with active or convalescent COVID-19. The rearrangement uses TRBV30 and TRBJ2-2; D is possibly TRBD1 (5 bases). CDR3 coding DNA: TGTGCCTGGAGTTCTAACACAAGGACCTGGGGCGCCGGGGAGCTGTTTTTT. Translated: CAWSSNTRTWGAGELFF.